These 8 T cell receptor beta chains came from one sample sequenced in a study of identical twins (dated by TCRdb to about 2016). Library generation was performed with 5' RACE. TCRdb shows the sequencer as Illumina HiSeq 2000. TCRdb reworked the public reads: Q25 trimming with fastp, MiXCR clone assembly, productive beta chains retained. Every distinct CDR3 protein forms one entry, paired with its most common genes and DNA. The sample has approximately 470,000 distinct CDR3 sequences on record, 13% to 15% of them singletons. 0.5% to 0.65% of the sample lies in the top ten. This same sample was also part of a study on yellow fever vaccine responses in identical twins.

Sequencing was carried out using CD4+ T cells sorted from blood. These receptors were obtained from a woman aged 18-29 years in good health.

This clonotype has more than one count but fewer than ten. The chain combines TRBV20-1 with TRBJ1-2; D unclear. Germline V CDR1 and CDR2: DFQATT, SNEGSKA (reference sequence). This CDR3 spans 12 amino acids. The ends were cut back, 2 bases at V and 2 bases at J, with 6 bases in the middle. The CDR3 region is CSARRLNYGYTF. In nucleotides, the CDR3 is TGCAGTGCTAGAAGACTGAACTATGGCTACACCTTC.

The rearrangement uses TRBV18 and TRBJ2-7, with D perhaps matching TRBD2 (5 bases). Germline V gene data show CDR1 as KGHSH and CDR2 as LQKENI. The CDR3 covers 16 residues. Deletions cut 0 bases from V and 2 bases from J, with 14 bases between. The DNA for the CDR3 is TGTGCCAGCTCACCACCAAACGATCCCGGGACCTACGAGCAGTACTTC. Its translation: CASSPPNDPGTYEQYF.

The rearrangement links TRBV5-1 to TRBJ1-4; 10 positions match TRBD1. CDR1 is SGHRS and CDR2 is YFSETQ in the germline V gene. The CDR3 runs 15 residues. V gave up 4 bases and J gave up 5 bases; unmatched junction bases: 5. In nucleotides, the CDR3 is TGCGCCAGCAGCGCCGGGACAGGGGCAAATGAAAAACTGTTTTTT. Its protein is CASSAGTGANEKLFF.

This rearrangement joins TRBV25-1 to TRBJ2-7, with a possible D match to TRBD2 (5 bases). Trimming took 3 bases from V and 4 from J, leaving 13 bases between them. Germline V lookup: CDR1 MGHDK, CDR2 SYGVNS. The CDR3 is 14 amino acids. This chain's CDR3 is CASSETGFKYEQYF. The CDR3 DNA is TGTGCCAGCAGTGAGACGGGGTTCAAGTACGAGCAGTACTTC.

The chain uses TRBV19 and TRBJ2-7; D ambiguous. V dropped 3 bases and J dropped 1 base, with 13 bases sitting between them. Germline loops: CDR1 LNHDA, CDR2 SQIVND (reference sequence). The CDR3 spans 15 residues. DNA for the CDR3: TGTGCCAGTAGTATTTCGAGTTTTGGGTCCTACGAGCAGTACTTC. It yields the protein CASSISSFGSYEQYF.

This clonotype was seen ten or more times. The chain employs TRBV7-9 and TRBJ2-1; D might be TRBD2 (6 bases). CDR3 size: 17 residues. Germline V gene sequence: CDR1 SEHNR, CDR2 FQNEAQ (reference sequence). Trimming left V 5 bases short and J 5 bases short, with 22 bases between. The CDR3 sequence is CASSLTRGLRRNNEQFF. As DNA, the CDR3 is TGTGCCAGCAGCCTCACCCGGGGACTTCGACGGAACAATGAGCAGTTCTTC. The full variable domain, rest sourced from reference TRBV7-9 and TRBJ2-1, is DTGVSQNPRHKITKRGQNVTFRCDPISEHNRLYWYRQTLGQGPEFLTYFQNEAQLEKSRLLSDRFSAERPKGSFSTLEIQRTEQGDSAMYLCASSLTRGLRRNNEQFFGPGTRLTVL.

This sequence joins TRBV7-3 and TRBJ2-3, with 11 bases that match TRBD2. CDR3 length equals 16 residues. V was clipped by 5 bases and J by 2 bases; unmatched bases: 6. Germline CDR1 is SGHTA and CDR2 is FQGTGA. In nucleotides, the CDR3 is TGTGCCAGCAGCCACGGACTAGCGGGCCTCACAGATACGCAGTATTTT. It yields the protein CASSHGLAGLTDTQYF. Full variable domain (outside the CDR3, taken from reference TRBV7-3 and TRBJ2-3): GAGVSQTPSNKVTEKGKYVELRCDPISGHTALYWYRQSLGQGPEFLIYFQGTGAADDSGLPNDRFFAVRPEGSVSTLKIQRTERGDSAVYLCASSHGLAGLTDTQYFGPGTRLTVL.

The J gene is TRBJ2-2, the V gene TRBV6-2 or TRBV6-3; no firm D call. The V end lost 3 bases, the J end lost 3 bases, and 8 bases lay between the germline ends. The CDR3 extends over 14 amino acids. CDR1 is MNHEY, CDR2 SVGEGT, per germline. This CDR3 is CASSYTWDTGELFF. The CDR3 DNA follows: TGTGCCAGCAGTTATACCTGGGACACCGGGGAGCTGTTTTTT.